This entry lists 2 T cell receptor beta chains sequenced from one sample in a study of PD-1 blockade in classical Hodgkin lymphoma. This sample's time point: cycle 4 day 1 (C4D1), after around six weeks of nivolumab. Autologous stem cell transplantation was followed by relapse in every patient, and brentuximab vedotin exposure varied. The data were produced by immunoSEQ multiplex PCR, yet TCRdb's version contains in-frame clones alone and is incomplete. The sample lists about 64,000 clones, 90% to 95% occurring once. The sequencing here drew on peripheral blood mononuclear cells (PBMCs), taken before the fourth cycle of nivolumab. The origin of the receptors is a human donor with classical Hodgkin lymphoma.

The chain employs TRBV9 and TRBJ2-7; 10 bases fit TRBD1. The CDR3 runs 15 residues. Germline loops: CDR1 SGDLS, CDR2 YYNGEE. Trimming at V came to 0 bases and at J to 2 bases, leaving 2 bases not matched to a gene. CDR3 sequence (DNA): TGTGCCAGCAGCGTAGGGGGACAGGGGACCTACGAGCAGTACTTC. Translation: CASSVGGQGTYEQYF.

This rearrangement joins TRBV28 to TRBJ2-4; 8 bases fit TRBD1. The CDR3 is 12 residues long. Germline-derived CDR1 and CDR2 are MDHEN and SYDVKM. V was pared by 3 bases and J by 16 bases, with 8 bases of the junction left unmatched. CDR3 sequence reads: CASSFSTGGSYF. DNA of the CDR3: TGTGCCAGCAGTTTTTCCACAGGGGGTTCCTACTTC.